The clone carrying this TCR beta chain has a single count. Its antigen is not identified. This CDR3 spans 15 amino acids. V lost 0 bases and J 4 bases, leaving 10 bases between the germline ends. Germline V gene data show CDR1 as LNHNV and CDR2 as YYDKDF (reference sequence). The sample originates from a study of T cell clones after liver transplantation. Study-wide context: Third-party-reactive TCRbeta sequences from pre-transplant mixed lymphocyte reactions served as antigen-independent comparators. Tolerance: complete withdrawal held at least one year, liver enzymes staying within twice normal. General observations from the study: The donor-reactive repertoire was only partly measurable in two subjects, lacking donor cells.

Clones were read by immunoSEQ multiplex PCR, and TCRdb kept only the in-frame ones, dropping some. This repertoire shows about 120,000 clones, about nine tenths found once; its top ten account for 0.83%. The sample here was CD4+ T cells from blood, taken 12 months after liver transplant. The chain is built from TRBV15 and TRBJ1-3; maybe TRBD1 (5 bases). The TCR originated in a human patient who received a liver transplant. The T cells may come from the graft donor. The CDR3 region is CATSRDRGAGNTIYF. CDR3 in DNA: TGTGCCACCAGCAGAGATAGAGGGGCGGGAAACACCATATATTTT.